The T cell receptor (beta chain) under discussion was sequenced for a study of T-cell reconstitution after alpha-beta-depleted transplantation in children (dated by TCRdb to 2016 to 2017). Broadly, across the study: Using TCR repertoire profiling, the study quantitatively followed how T-cell immune reconstitution unfolded in children after TCRalphabeta/CD19-depleted allogeneic hematopoietic cell transplantation. General study outcomes and caveats: Apparently early alphabetaT-cell count recovery about two months after transplant reportedly relied on only several hundred rapidly expanded clones derived from non-depleted graft cells. Over subsequent months, a decline in hyperexpanded clone frequencies was noted, and after one year, T-cell counts and TCRbeta diversity were mostly ascribed to newly produced T cells. In some patients, the high TCRbeta diversity seen at day 60 was put down to recipient T cells and intrathymic progenitors that had survived conditioning.

Looking up the germline V gene yields CDR1 MNHEY and CDR2 SVGEGT. For this chain, trimming is 7 bases at the V end and 5 bases at the J end, and the number of junction bases without a gene match is 13. The CDR3 runs 16 residues from the cysteine to the phenylalanine. The CDR3 DNA has 48 bases and is translated from base 1. Note on this clonotype: There is no known antigen for this receptor. Per-base quality was not reported, and no clone a single base away is much larger than it.

Library prep was done by PCR. For sequencing, an Illumina HiSeq 2500 was employed. TCR libraries were prepared with molecular barcoding, using unique molecular identifiers to normalize TCRbeta repertoire quantification. TCRdb ran its own pipeline on the public reads, namely fastp trimming at Q25 and MiXCR clone calling, and kept in-frame beta chains. For every CDR3 protein sequence, its rows merge into one entry that carries the most common genes and DNA. Here the sample has about 250,000 distinct CDR3 sequences; more than 20% occur a single time. About 5% of the sample lies in the top ten. The intended sense of this specimen's treatment or condition label: allogeneic hematopoietic cell transplantation with graft depleted of TCRalphabeta T cells and CD19 B cells. The transplant recipients were children given TCRalphabeta/CD19-depleted allogeneic hematopoietic cell grafts.

This receptor was obtained from a female patient aged 2-10 years who had a stem cell transplant for congenital amegakaryocytic thrombocytopenia, so the T cells may come from the graft donor. The rearrangement joined TRBV6-2 or TRBV6-3 to TRBJ2-2; TRBD2 aligns with 7 central bases. Sequenced here: PBMCs, mostly from graft donor cells, sampled 360 days after TCRalphabeta/CD19-depleted stem cell transplant. CDR3 loop: CASTSTRELFTGELFF. The DNA is TGTGCCAGCACCTCCACGCGGGAGCTATTTACCGGGGAGCTGTTTTTT.